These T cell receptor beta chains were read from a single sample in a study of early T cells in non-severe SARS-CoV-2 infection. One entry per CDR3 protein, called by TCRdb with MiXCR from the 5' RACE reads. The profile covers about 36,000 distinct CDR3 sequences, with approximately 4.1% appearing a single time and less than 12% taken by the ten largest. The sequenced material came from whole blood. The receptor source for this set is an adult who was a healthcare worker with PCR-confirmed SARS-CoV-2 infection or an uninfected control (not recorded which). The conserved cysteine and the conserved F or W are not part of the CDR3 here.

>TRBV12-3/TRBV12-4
ASSLIRELF
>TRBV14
ASSQVVHEQY
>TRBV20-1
SHSSGTDHNEQF
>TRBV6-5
ASSNIRTGGNYGYT
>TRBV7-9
ASSPLPGGLGNEQF
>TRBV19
ASSPRLAGAKNIQY
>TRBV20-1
SASSQRRASYNEQF
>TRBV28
ASSSIGYSGSYNEQF
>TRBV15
ATSDRGNQPQH
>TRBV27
ASSRRGGQGYNEQF
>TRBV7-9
ASVQGISTDTQY
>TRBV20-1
SAGDLWTQGNEQF
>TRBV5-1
ASSPGGGGTGFEQF
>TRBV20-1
SARTVSSYEQY
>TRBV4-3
ASSQPGTGKNIQY
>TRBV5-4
ASSSRLAGRYNEQF
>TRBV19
ASSEGLAGGGQF
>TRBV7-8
ASSLAFGGNTIY
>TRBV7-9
ASSLRPRGAKVLFTGELF
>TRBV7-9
ASSFGPSGETYEQY
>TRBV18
ASSPVGYEQY
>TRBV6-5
ASSYRTPSGPSTDTQY
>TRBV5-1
ASSLELAGGGNEQF
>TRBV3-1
ASSPPTGTTEAF
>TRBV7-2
ASTLGRGEQF
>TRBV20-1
SARLLETQY
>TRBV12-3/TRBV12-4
ASRQQLSGNTIY
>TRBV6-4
ASSDAGRDGELF
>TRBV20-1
SPVDHLRENTIY
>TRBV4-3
ASSQGYNLGTDTQY
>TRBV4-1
ASSQERGGGRNEQF
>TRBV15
ATSSGGQGTIYGYT
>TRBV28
ASSTGLPDTEAF
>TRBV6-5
ASSRVAGGRTDTQY
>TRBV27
ASSLLGGQETQY
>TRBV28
ASSRPLGSYEQY
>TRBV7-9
ASSVEGSNQPQH
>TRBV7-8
ASSLARFRQGSFYEQY
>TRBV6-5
ASSYSGRGTDTQY
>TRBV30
AWSAQEEYGYT
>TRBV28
ASTVPGTGITGELF